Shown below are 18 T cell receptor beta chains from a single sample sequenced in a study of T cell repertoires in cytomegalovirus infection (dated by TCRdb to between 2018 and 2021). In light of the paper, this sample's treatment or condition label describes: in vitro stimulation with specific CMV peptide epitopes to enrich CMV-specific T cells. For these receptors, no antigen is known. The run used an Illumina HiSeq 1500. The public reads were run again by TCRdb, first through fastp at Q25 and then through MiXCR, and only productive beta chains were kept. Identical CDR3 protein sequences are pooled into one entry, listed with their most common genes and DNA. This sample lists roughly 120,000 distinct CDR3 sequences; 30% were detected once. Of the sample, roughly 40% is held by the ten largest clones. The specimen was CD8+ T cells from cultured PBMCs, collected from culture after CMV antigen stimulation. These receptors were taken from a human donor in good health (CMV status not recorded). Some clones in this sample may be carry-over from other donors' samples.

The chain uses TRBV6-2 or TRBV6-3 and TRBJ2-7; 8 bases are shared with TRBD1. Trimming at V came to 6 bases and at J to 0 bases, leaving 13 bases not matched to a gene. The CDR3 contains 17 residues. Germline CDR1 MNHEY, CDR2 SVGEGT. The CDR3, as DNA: TGTGCCAGCAGCACGACAGGGGCCATACGAATCTCCTACGAGCAGTACTTC. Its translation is CASSTTGAIRISYEQYF.

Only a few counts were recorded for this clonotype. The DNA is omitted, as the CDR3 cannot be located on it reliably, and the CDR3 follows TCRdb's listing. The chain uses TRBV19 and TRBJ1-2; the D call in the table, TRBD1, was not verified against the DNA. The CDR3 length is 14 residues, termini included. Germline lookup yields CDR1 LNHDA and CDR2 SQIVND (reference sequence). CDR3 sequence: CASSIFGTGIPNGF.

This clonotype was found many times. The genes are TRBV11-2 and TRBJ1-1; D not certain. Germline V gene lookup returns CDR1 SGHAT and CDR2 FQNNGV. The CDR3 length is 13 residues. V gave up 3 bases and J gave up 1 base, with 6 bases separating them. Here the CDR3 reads CASSFGGNTEAFF. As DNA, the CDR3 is TGTGCCAGCAGCTTTGGCGGGAACACTGAAGCTTTCTTT.

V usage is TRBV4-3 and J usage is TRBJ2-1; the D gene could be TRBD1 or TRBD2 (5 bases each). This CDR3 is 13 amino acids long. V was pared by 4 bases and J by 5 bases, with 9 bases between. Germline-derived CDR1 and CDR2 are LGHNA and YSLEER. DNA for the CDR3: TGCGCCAGCAGCCCGTTGGGGGACAATGAGCAGTTCTTC. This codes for CASSPLGDNEQFF.

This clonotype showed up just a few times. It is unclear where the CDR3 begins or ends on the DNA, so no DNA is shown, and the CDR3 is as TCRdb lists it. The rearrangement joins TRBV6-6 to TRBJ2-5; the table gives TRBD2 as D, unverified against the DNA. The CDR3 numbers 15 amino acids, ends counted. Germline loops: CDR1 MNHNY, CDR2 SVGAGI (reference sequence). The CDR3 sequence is CASSTSGAPRETQYF.

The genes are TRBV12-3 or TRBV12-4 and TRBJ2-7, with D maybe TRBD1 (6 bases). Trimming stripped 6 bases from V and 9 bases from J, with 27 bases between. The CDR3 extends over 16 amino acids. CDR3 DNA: TGTGCCAGCAGCTTCCTCATCCAGGGGCCCACACAGAGGCAGTACTTC. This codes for CASSFLIQGPTQRQYF.

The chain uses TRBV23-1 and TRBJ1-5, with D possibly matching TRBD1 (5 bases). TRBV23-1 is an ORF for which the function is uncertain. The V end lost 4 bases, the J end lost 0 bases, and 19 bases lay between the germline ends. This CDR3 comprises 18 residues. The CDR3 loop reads CASSPPRDSCHSNQPQHF. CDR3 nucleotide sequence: TGCGCCAGCAGTCCCCCCAGGGACTCATGCCATAGCAATCAGCCCCAGCATTTT.

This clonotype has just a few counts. The CDR3 loop reads CASSLKTGPWYGYTF. The CDR3 DNA is TGTGCCAGCAGTTTAAAGACAGGGCCATGGTATGGCTACACCTTC. The gene calls are TRBV27 and TRBJ1-2; 7 nucleotides line up with TRBD1. J gave up 5 bases and V 2 bases, and 8 bases lay outside the gene matches. The length of the CDR3 is 15 residues. CDR1 is MNHEY and CDR2 is SMNVEV in the germline V gene (reference sequence).

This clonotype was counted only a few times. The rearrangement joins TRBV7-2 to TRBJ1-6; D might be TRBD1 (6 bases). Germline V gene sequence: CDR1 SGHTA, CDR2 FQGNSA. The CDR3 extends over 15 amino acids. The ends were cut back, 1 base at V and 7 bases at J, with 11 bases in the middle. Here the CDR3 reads CASSLVVGQNSPLHF. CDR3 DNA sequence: TGTGCCAGCAGCTTAGTAGTAGGACAGAATTCACCCCTCCACTTT.

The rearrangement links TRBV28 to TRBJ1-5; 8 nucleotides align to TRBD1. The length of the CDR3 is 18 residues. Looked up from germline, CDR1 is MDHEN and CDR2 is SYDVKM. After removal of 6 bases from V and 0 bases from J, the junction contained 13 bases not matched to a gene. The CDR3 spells CASSSGTGTHYSNQPQHF. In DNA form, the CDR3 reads TGTGCCAGCAGCTCCGGGACAGGCACACATTATAGCAATCAGCCCCAGCATTTT.

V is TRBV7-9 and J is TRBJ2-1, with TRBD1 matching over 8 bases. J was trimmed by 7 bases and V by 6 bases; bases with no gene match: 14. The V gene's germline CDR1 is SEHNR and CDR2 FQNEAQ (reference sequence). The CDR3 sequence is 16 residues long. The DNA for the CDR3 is TGTGCCAGCAGATTCCACAGGGGGGTGTTGGGGAATGAGCAGTTCTTC. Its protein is CASRFHRGVLGNEQFF.

The CDR3 protein is CASTKEGNTEAFF. The DNA of the CDR3 is TGTGCCAGCACTAAAGAGGGGAACACTGAAGCTTTCTTT. The rearrangement links TRBV6-6 to TRBJ1-1; D ambiguous. V was trimmed by 7 bases and J by 1 base, leaving 10 bases between them. CDR1 is MNHNY, CDR2 SVGAGI, per germline (reference sequence). The CDR3 has 13 amino acids.

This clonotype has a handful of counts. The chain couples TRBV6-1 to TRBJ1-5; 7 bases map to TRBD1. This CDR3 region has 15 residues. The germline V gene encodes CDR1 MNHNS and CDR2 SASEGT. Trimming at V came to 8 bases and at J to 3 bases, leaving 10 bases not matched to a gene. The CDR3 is CASRPWDSDNQPQHF. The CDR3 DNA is TGTGCCAGCCGACCCTGGGACAGCGACAATCAGCCCCAGCATTTT.

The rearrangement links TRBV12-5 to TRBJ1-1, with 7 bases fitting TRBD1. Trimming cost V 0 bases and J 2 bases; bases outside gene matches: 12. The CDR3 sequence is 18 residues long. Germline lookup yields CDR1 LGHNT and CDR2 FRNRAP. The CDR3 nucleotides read TGTGCTAGTGGTTTGGTACTGGACAGGTTAGGTGAAAACACTGAAGCTTTCTTT. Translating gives CASGLVLDRLGENTEAFF.

The CDR3 bases are TGTGCCAGCACCTCCGGAGGCAGGGGGGGCTATGGCTACACCTTC. Residues: CASTSGGRGGYGYTF. The rearrangement joins TRBV6-2 or TRBV6-3 to TRBJ1-2, with 7 bases aligning to TRBD1. The CDR3 extends over 15 amino acids. Germline V gives CDR1 MNHEY, CDR2 SVGEGT. V was pared by 7 bases and J by 4 bases, with 12 bases of the junction left unmatched.

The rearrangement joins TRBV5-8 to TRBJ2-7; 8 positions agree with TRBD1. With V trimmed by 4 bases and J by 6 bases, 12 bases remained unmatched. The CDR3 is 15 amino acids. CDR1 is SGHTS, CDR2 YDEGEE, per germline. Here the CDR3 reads CASSPRTGRMGEQYF. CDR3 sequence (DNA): TGTGCCAGCAGCCCACGGACAGGGCGTATGGGCGAGCAGTACTTC.

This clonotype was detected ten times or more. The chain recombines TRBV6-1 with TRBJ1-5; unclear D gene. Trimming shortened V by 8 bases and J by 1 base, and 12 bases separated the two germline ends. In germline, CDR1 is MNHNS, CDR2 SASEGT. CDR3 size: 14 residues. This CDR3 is CASQLSASNQPQHF. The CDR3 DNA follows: TGTGCCAGCCAGCTGTCAGCCAGCAATCAGCCCCAGCATTTT.

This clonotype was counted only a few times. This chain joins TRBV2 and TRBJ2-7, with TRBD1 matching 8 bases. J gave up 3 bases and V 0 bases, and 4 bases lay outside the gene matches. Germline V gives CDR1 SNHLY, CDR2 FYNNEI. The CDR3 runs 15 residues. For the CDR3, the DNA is TGTGCCAGCAGTGAAGCGCCGGGACAGGTCTACGAGCAGTACTTC. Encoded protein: CASSEAPGQVYEQYF.